The clone carrying this T cell receptor beta chain came up many times. Its antigen remains unknown. A sample-barcoded 5' primer and a J-beta primer mix were used in a second PCR of roughly 7 to 12 cycles. From the 5' RACE reads, TCRdb called clonotypes with MiXCR, one entry per CDR3 protein. The sample holds hundreds of thousands of distinct CDR3 sequences, 29% seen once. The record originates from a study of blood T cells in healthy people across ages. Trimming stripped 6 bases from V and 2 bases from J, with 12 bases between. Per the germline V gene, CDR1 is SGHRS and CDR2 is YFSETQ. The CDR3 sequence is 13 residues long. Study-level points and caveats: Aged donors had fewer naive CD4+ cells and lower diversity than long-lived donors.

Sample donors were healthy Caucasian individuals that came from Russia, aged 6 to 90. The authors isolated at least 6.5 million PBMCs per sample. The chain carries TRBV5-1 and TRBJ2-7, with D possibly being TRBD1 (5 bases). The TCR sequence derives from a woman of 80 years or more in good health. Specimen: blood. CDR3 region: CASKGQGAYEQYF. As DNA, the CDR3 is TGCGCCAGCAAAGGGCAGGGCGCCTACGAGCAGTACTTC.